Presented here are 23 T cell receptor beta chains from one specimen sequenced in a study of CD4 T cells in relation to SARS-CoV-2 and coronaviruses. The antigens of these receptors remain unknown. TCRdb keeps only in-frame clones here, not all; method: immunoSEQ multiplex PCR. The sample comprises tens of thousands of clones, about three quarters of which are singletons, and roughly 3% rests with the top ten. Sequencing input: memory CD4+ T cells from PBMCs, cultured in vitro. The receptors derive from an adult with COVID-19.

This rearrangement joins TRBV30 to TRBJ2-1; 11 nucleotides line up with TRBD2. Unmatched junction bases numbered 8, after V lost 5 bases and J lost 5 bases. This CDR3 has 15 residues. Germline V gives CDR1 GTSNPN, CDR2 SVGIG (reference sequence). Here the CDR3 DNA reads TGTGCCTGGGCCATGGGACTAGCGGACAACAATGAGCAGTTCTTC. Encoded protein: CAWAMGLADNNEQFF.

The gene calls are TRBV28 and TRBJ1-1, with D perhaps TRBD1 (6 bases). The V end lost 5 bases, the J end lost 1 base, and 14 bases lay between the germline ends. The CDR3 totals 15 residues. Germline assignment: CDR1 MDHEN and CDR2 SYDVKM. CDR3 amino acids: CASSELQGGNTEAFF. CDR3 bases: TGTGCCAGCAGTGAGCTACAGGGAGGGAACACTGAAGCTTTCTTT.

V usage is TRBV19 and J usage is TRBJ1-1; 9 positions agree with TRBD1. Trimming cost V 10 bases and J 0 bases; bases outside gene matches: 12. CDR1 LNHDA and CDR2 SQIVND come from the germline V gene (reference sequence). This CDR3 region has 16 residues. The CDR3 loop reads CATKPDRGVMNTEAFF. The CDR3 DNA follows: TGTGCCACCAAGCCGGACAGGGGCGTTATGAACACTGAAGCTTTCTTT.

J is TRBJ1-4 and V is TRBV4-1; D remains ambiguous. V shed 2 bases and J shed 0 bases, with 7 bases lying between them. The CDR3 is made up of 15 amino acids. Germline CDR1 MGHRA, CDR2 YSYEKL. The chain's CDR3 is CASSQIGTTNEKLFF. The CDR3 nucleotides read TGCGCCAGCAGCCAAATCGGGACAACTAATGAAAAACTGTTTTTT.

The chain joins TRBV7-3 to TRBJ2-5; D is possibly TRBD2 (5 bases). Trimming took 1 base from V and 4 from J, leaving 13 bases between them. Germline-derived CDR1 and CDR2 are SGHTA and FQGTGA. This CDR3 has 15 amino acids. This CDR3 reads CASSLSGIGVETQYF. In nucleotides, the CDR3 is TGTGCCAGCAGCTTAAGTGGGATCGGGGTAGAGACCCAGTACTTC.

The chain uses TRBV5-6 and TRBJ2-1; TRBD1 matches 9 bases. The V and J ends lost 4 bases and 4 bases, in that order; junction bases with no gene match: 9. The CDR3 runs 16 residues. Germline V lookup: CDR1 SGHDT, CDR2 YYEEEE. The CDR3 DNA follows: TGTGCCAGCAGCCCCGGACAGGGGTTCTTATACAATGAGCAGTTCTTC. Translated: CASSPGQGFLYNEQFF.

The chain carries TRBV7-3 and TRBJ2-1, with 7 nucleotides matching TRBD2. CDR1 and CDR2 from the germline V gene are SGHTA and FQGTGA. This CDR3 comprises 14 residues. V lost 3 bases to trimming and J lost 3 bases; unmatched junction nucleotides: 2. CDR3 nucleotide sequence: TGTGCCAGCAGCTTGGGGACTAACTACAATGAGCAGTTCTTC. This encodes CASSLGTNYNEQFF.

V usage is TRBV10-3 and J usage is TRBJ2-3; D is unclear. The CDR3 is made up of 13 amino acids. V dropped 11 bases and J dropped 3 bases, with 15 bases sitting between them. CDR1 is ENHRY, CDR2 SYGVKD, per germline. In DNA, the CDR3 is TGTGCCGCCATGAAGACTGAGACAGATACGCAGTATTTT. Amino acid sequence: CAAMKTETDTQYF.

The V and J genes are TRBV4-1 and TRBJ1-6; no clear D. There are 12 residues in the CDR3. In germline, CDR1 is MGHRA, CDR2 YSYEKL. The V and J ends lost 1 base and 13 bases respectively, with 8 bases between them. The CDR3 here is CASSQGIWPLHF. In DNA form, the CDR3 reads TGCGCCAGCAGCCAAGGGATCTGGCCCCTCCACTTT.

V gene TRBV5-1 combines with J gene TRBJ2-3; D is ambiguous. This CDR3 is built from 15 residues. Germline-derived CDR1 and CDR2 are SGHRS and YFSETQ. The V end lost 0 bases, the J end lost 4 bases, and 12 bases lay between the germline ends. The CDR3 here is CASSLGGARADTQYF. The CDR3 DNA follows: TGCGCCAGCAGCTTGGGTGGAGCTAGGGCAGATACGCAGTATTTT.

The V and J genes are TRBV7-6 and TRBJ2-2; D gene unclear. The CDR3 consists of 16 residues. Between the trimmed V and J ends, which lost 5 bases and 0 bases, there was a span of 13 bases. In germline, CDR1 is SGHVS, CDR2 FNYEAQ. Here the CDR3 DNA reads TGTGCCAGCAGCCCGATCTACCATGCGAACACCGGGGAGCTGTTTTTT. It is translated as CASSPIYHANTGELFF.

This chain links TRBV5-1 with TRBJ2-2, with 11 positions matching TRBD2. CDR3 length: 15 residues. Germline assignment: CDR1 SGHRS and CDR2 YFSETQ. With 4 bases clipped from V and 4 bases from J, the junction kept 3 bases outside the gene matches. The DNA of the CDR3 is TGCGCCAGCAGCGTGACTAGCGGGGTCACCGGGGAGCTGTTTTTT. Its protein is CASSVTSGVTGELFF.

V and J are TRBV20-1 and TRBJ2-3; no clear D gene. The CDR3 totals 11 residues. V was trimmed by 0 bases and J by 5 bases, leaving 3 bases between them. Germline V CDR1 and CDR2: DFQATT, SNEGSKA (reference sequence). CDR3: CSARDLDTQYF. Written as DNA, the CDR3 is TGCAGTGCTAGAGATCTAGATACGCAGTATTTT.

The chain links TRBV7-8 to TRBJ2-2; a possible D gene is TRBD2 (5 bases). The germline V and J ends were trimmed by 0 bases and 3 bases, with 11 bases remaining between them. The CDR3 is 16 amino acids. Looked up from germline, CDR1 is SGHVS and CDR2 is FQNEAQ. CDR3 coding DNA: TGTGCCAGCAGCTTAGCTAGTGGGAGCGACACCGGGGAGCTGTTTTTT. Translation gives CASSLASGSDTGELFF.

V is TRBV5-4 and J is TRBJ2-1; 14 bases agree with TRBD2. From germline, CDR1 is SGHNT and CDR2 YYREEE (reference sequence). The CDR3 has 20 amino acids. Trimming at V came to 6 bases and at J to 0 bases, leaving 14 bases not matched to a gene. Written as DNA, the CDR3 is TGTGCCAGCATCCCGGGACTAGCGGGAGTACCGGCAAACTCCTACAATGAGCAGTTCTTC. This encodes CASIPGLAGVPANSYNEQFF.

The chain recombines TRBV24-1 with TRBJ2-1; no firm D call. The CDR3 loop spans 13 amino acids. With 2 bases removed from V and 8 bases from J, the gap between germline ends came to 9 bases. The germline V gene encodes CDR1 KGHDR and CDR2 SFDVKD. The CDR3 DNA sequence: TGTGCCACCAGTGATTCGGATCGGGATGAGCAGTTCTTC. Its translation is CATSDSDRDEQFF.

The chain has TRBV9 and TRBJ2-2; 7 bases are shared with TRBD2. V trimming: 5 bases; J trimming: 3 bases; junction bases outside the gene matches: 7. The CDR3 contains 15 residues. Germline assignment: CDR1 SGDLS and CDR2 YYNGEE. CDR3 nucleotides: TGTGCCAGCAGACCAAGCGGGGATCACACCGGGGAGCTGTTTTTT. Translating gives CASRPSGDHTGELFF.

This clone was counted a single time. The chain employs TRBV18 and TRBJ2-4; unclear D gene. Trimming shortened V by 4 bases and J by 0 bases, and 16 bases separated the two germline ends. This CDR3 has 17 amino acids. Germline loops: CDR1 KGHSH, CDR2 LQKENI. The CDR3 sequence is CASSQTASSVAKNIQYF. The CDR3, as DNA: TGTGCCAGCTCACAAACGGCCTCGAGTGTAGCCAAAAACATTCAGTACTTC.

The chain carries TRBV3-1 (or the pseudogene TRBV3-2) and TRBJ1-4; perhaps TRBD1 as D (6 bases). V lost 3 bases to trimming and J lost 13 bases, with 18 bases between them. The germline V gene encodes CDR1 LGHDT and CDR2 YNNKEL (reference sequence). The CDR3 runs to 14 residues. CDR3 region: CASSQRGEQGRLFF. Here the CDR3 DNA reads TGTGCCAGCAGCCAGCGGGGTGAACAGGGAAGACTGTTTTTT.

The chain recombines TRBV3-1 (or the pseudogene TRBV3-2) with TRBJ2-4; D may be TRBD1 (6 bases). The V gene lost 5 bases and the J gene lost 3 bases, with 17 bases spanning the gap. Germline V gene lookup returns CDR1 LGHDT and CDR2 YNNKEL (reference sequence). The CDR3 is 16 residues long. CDR3 region: CASSDNRARGKNIQYF. In DNA, the CDR3 is TGTGCCAGCAGCGACAACAGGGCTCGAGGCAAAAACATTCAGTACTTC.

Note on this clone: The junction and the germline gene differ at one end; a read error may be behind it. The V call is TRBV5-8, the J call TRBJ1-1, with D unclear. This CDR3 has 13 residues. CDR1 is SGHTS and CDR2 is YDEGEE in the germline V gene. The CDR3 reads CASSGGDSLVSVF. CDR3 DNA: TGTGCCAGCAGCGGCGGGGATTCGCTGGTGAGTGTCTTT.

The chain joins TRBV27 to TRBJ2-7; maybe TRBD2 (6 bases). The germline V gene encodes CDR1 MNHEY and CDR2 SMNVEV (reference sequence). This CDR3 is built from 14 residues. With 4 bases removed from V and 5 bases from J, the gap between germline ends came to 15 bases. Here the CDR3 reads CASSSRLDRDEQYF. The CDR3 DNA follows: TGTGCCAGCAGTTCTCGACTAGATAGGGACGAGCAGTACTTC.

This clone showed up just a few times. The V gene is TRBV24-1, the J gene TRBJ1-2; 10 nucleotides agree with TRBD1. Germline V gene lookup returns CDR1 KGHDR and CDR2 SFDVKD. The CDR3 has 16 amino acids. Germline trimming cut 0 bases from V and 9 bases from J; bases unmatched to any gene: 9. In DNA form, the CDR3 reads TGTGCCACCAGTGATTTGTTGCCGGGACAGGGGTTTCGCTACACCTTC. This translates into CATSDLLPGQGFRYTF.